The clone carrying this T cell receptor (beta chain) was counted many times. Its antigen is currently unknown. V lost 6 bases and J 0 bases, leaving 7 bases between the germline ends. This CDR3 is built from 13 residues. These data come from a study of CD8 T cells in ankylosing spondylitis. TCRdb passed the 5' RACE reads through MiXCR, listing each CDR3 protein once. The sample records hundreds of thousands of distinct CDR3 sequences, 25% to 30% being singletons. Findings and caveats of the study: Fewer than ten highly homologous variants made up a TCR beta motif, and this motif appeared characteristic of ankylosing spondylitis blood.

This chain uses TRBV12-3 or TRBV12-4 with TRBJ2-3, with D uncertain. Source material: blood, either unsorted or a sorted T cell fraction (not recorded which). The clonotype comes from a male donor with ankylosing spondylitis. The CDR3 bases are TGTGCCAGCAGCAGGATGAGCACAGATACGCAGTATTTT. This sequence encodes CASSRMSTDTQYF.